A single sample is the source of the 28 T cell receptor beta chains below, sequenced in a study of CD4+ T cells in melanoma (dated 2022 in TCRdb). Library prep was done by the immunoSEQ multiplex PCR assay. Here the immuneACCESS table is served through TCRdb, limited to in-frame sequences with V and J called. Missing clones are a known gap in these copies; in checked studies unresolved V genes cover under half, and the rest lacks a known reason. For this sample the table gives 55,000 or so clones, of which over 60% were detected only once. The ten top clones hold 4.5% to 6% of the sample. The specimen was tumor tissue. The receptors come from a human donor with melanoma.

The chain is built from TRBV7-2 and TRBJ1-3; no firm D call. Looked up from germline, CDR1 is SGHTA and CDR2 is FQGNSA. V lost 3 bases, J lost 0 bases, and 12 bases lay in between. The CDR3 totals 16 residues. The CDR3 reads CASSLTIGISGNTIYF. The CDR3 region has the DNA TGTGCCAGCAGCTTGACCATCGGGATCTCTGGAAACACCATATATTTT. The complete variable domain, with remaining parts taken from reference TRBV7-2 and TRBJ1-3, reads GAGVSQSPSNKVTEKGKDVELRCDPISGHTALYWYRQSLGQGLEFLIYFQGNSAPDKSGLPSDRFSAERTGGSVSTLTIQRTQQEDSAVYLCASSLTIGISGNTIYFGEGSWLTVV.

This clone has just one count. The chain employs TRBV7-2 and TRBJ1-5, with unresolved D. The CDR3 has 14 amino acids. Between the trimmed V and J ends, which lost 1 base and 2 bases, there was a span of 6 bases. Per germline, CDR1 SGHTA and CDR2 FQGNSA. The CDR3 loop reads CASSLVLGNQPQHF. In nucleotides, the CDR3 is TGTGCCAGCAGCTTAGTTTTGGGCAATCAGCCCCAGCATTTT.

This rearrangement joins TRBV4-3 to TRBJ1-1; no clear D gene. CDR3 length: 14 residues. Germline CDR1 and CDR2: LGHNA and YSLEER. Trimming left V 0 bases short and J 5 bases short, with 10 bases between. CDR3 sequence: CASSQEGSWTEAFF. The CDR3 DNA sequence: TGCGCCAGCAGCCAAGAGGGCAGTTGGACTGAAGCTTTCTTT.

V usage is TRBV9 and J usage is TRBJ2-7, with a possible D match to TRBD2 (6 bases). Germline assignment: CDR1 SGDLS and CDR2 YYNGEE. The V end was cut by 0 bases, the J end by 2 bases, with 18 bases between. CDR3 length equals 17 residues. This chain's CDR3 is CASSVDPTGPGAYEQYF. CDR3 sequence (DNA): TGTGCCAGCAGCGTAGACCCAACAGGACCGGGGGCCTACGAGCAGTACTTC. Filled out from reference TRBV9 and TRBJ2-7, the complete variable domain reads DSGVTQTPKHLITATGQRVTLRCSPRSGDLSVYWYQQSLDQGLQFLIQYYNGEERAKGNILERFSAQQFPDLHSELNLSSLELGDSALYFCASSVDPTGPGAYEQYFGPGTRLTVT.

The chain is built from TRBV7-3 and TRBJ2-7; D ambiguous. This CDR3 region has 11 residues. Per germline, CDR1 SGHTA and CDR2 FQGTGA. Trimming took off 6 bases at V and 6 bases at J, with 9 bases between the two ends. The CDR3 region is CASSSLGEQYF. The CDR3 DNA sequence: TGTGCCAGCAGTTCACTCGGCGAGCAGTACTTC. The whole variable domain, filled in from reference TRBV7-3 and TRBJ2-7, reads GAGVSQTPSNKVTEKGKYVELRCDPISGHTALYWYRQSLGQGPEFLIYFQGTGAADDSGLPNDRFFAVRPEGSVSTLKIQRTERGDSAVYLCASSSLGEQYFGPGTRLTVT.

The chain links TRBV19 to TRBJ1-2; D call uncertain. Trimming cost V 5 bases and J 3 bases, with 13 bases left between them. The germline V gene encodes CDR1 LNHDA and CDR2 SQIVND (reference sequence). This CDR3 spans 14 amino acids. The CDR3 is CASSALNRDYGYTF. CDR3 DNA sequence: TGTGCCAGTAGTGCACTTAATAGGGACTATGGCTACACCTTC.

The chain combines TRBV5-6 with TRBJ1-2, with D uncertain. This CDR3 region has 14 residues. Germline V gene data show CDR1 as SGHDT and CDR2 as YYEEEE. V shed 0 bases and J shed 2 bases, with 8 bases lying between them. This CDR3 is CASSLEEENYGYTF. For the CDR3, the DNA is TGTGCCAGCAGCTTGGAGGAGGAAAACTATGGCTACACCTTC.

This clone was picked up many times. This chain links TRBV5-1 with TRBJ2-7, with D possibly matching TRBD2 (6 bases). Deletions cut 2 bases from V and 3 bases from J, with 15 bases between. The CDR3 is made up of 15 amino acids. CDR1 is SGHRS, CDR2 YFSETQ, per germline. The CDR3 sequence is CASSLDSRGYYEQYF. The CDR3 region has the DNA TGCGCCAGCAGCTTAGACAGCCGGGGGTACTACGAGCAGTACTTC.

The chain carries TRBV29-1 and TRBJ1-1; D remains ambiguous. The CDR3 sequence is 12 residues long. Germline CDR1 reads SQVTM; CDR2 reads ANQGSEA. V shed 4 bases and J shed 0 bases, with 6 bases lying between them. The CDR3 sequence: CSVVSVNTEAFF. Written as DNA, the CDR3 is TGCAGCGTTGTATCGGTGAACACTGAAGCTTTCTTT.

This clone was seen many times. The chain couples TRBV4-2 to TRBJ1-1; 7 bases are shared with TRBD1. This CDR3 is built from 16 residues. With V trimmed by 1 base and J by 1 base, 6 bases remained unmatched. CDR1 is LGHNA and CDR2 is YNFKEQ in the germline V gene. The CDR3 here is CASSQAAGTANTEAFF. CDR3 bases: TGTGCCAGCAGCCAAGCGGCCGGGACAGCGAACACTGAAGCTTTCTTT.

V usage is TRBV5-5 and J usage is TRBJ2-7; D uncertain. Trimming removed 1 base from V and 2 bases from J, with 13 bases in between. The germline V gene encodes CDR1 SGHKS and CDR2 YYEKEE (reference sequence). The CDR3 runs 15 residues. CDR3 DNA sequence: TGTGCCAGCAGCTTGTTTCCGGAAACCACCTACGAGCAGTACTTC. Translation gives CASSLFPETTYEQYF.

The rearrangement joins TRBV28 to TRBJ1-2; 7 bases agree with TRBD1. CDR1 and CDR2 from the germline V gene are MDHEN and SYDVKM. Trimming took 3 bases from V and 3 from J; bases not matched to a gene: 4. CDR3 length: 14 residues. The CDR3 nucleotides are TGTGCCAGCAGTTTGAGAGGGACAGACTATGGCTACACCTTC. Translating gives CASSLRGTDYGYTF.

A word on this clone: This sequence is one base from a far larger clone and is likely a read error. Other DNA sequences in the same sample also yield this CDR3. The J gene is TRBJ2-2, the V gene TRBV7-9; TRBD1 or TRBD2 may be the D gene (5 bases each). The CDR3 runs 14 residues. Germline V gene sequence: CDR1 SEHNR, CDR2 FQNEAQ (reference sequence). With 0 bases removed from V and 6 bases from J, the gap between germline ends came to 8 bases. The CDR3 DNA follows: TGTGCCAGCAGCTTAGCCACGGGACCCGGGGAGCTGTTTTTT. As protein: CASSLATGPGELFF.

V gene TRBV7-9 combines with J gene TRBJ2-1; TRBD2 matches at 8 bases. The germline V gene encodes CDR1 SEHNR and CDR2 FQNEAQ (reference sequence). V dropped 6 bases and J dropped 5; count of bases not matched to a gene: 6. The CDR3 covers 14 residues. The CDR3 loop is CASSSGGVHNEQFF. As DNA, the CDR3 is TGTGCCAGCAGTTCGGGGGGGGTACACAATGAGCAGTTCTTC.

V gene TRBV7-9 combines with J gene TRBJ1-2; D is undetermined. Trimming took 1 base from V and 5 from J, leaving 23 bases between them. Germline V CDR1 and CDR2: SEHNR, FQNEAQ (reference sequence). This CDR3 has 18 residues. The CDR3 DNA is TGTGCCAGCAGCTTAGGGGCCACGGGAGAGGGCCCAACTTATGGCTACACCTTC. It translates to CASSLGATGEGPTYGYTF.

The V and J genes are TRBV27 and TRBJ2-3, with 8 nucleotides matching TRBD2. The CDR3 is made up of 20 amino acids. Germline V CDR1 and CDR2: MNHEY, SMNVEV (reference sequence). After removal of 0 bases from V and 2 bases from J, the junction contained 16 bases not matched to a gene. CDR3 in amino acids: CASSLSISGLVMGPTDTQYF. CDR3 DNA: TGTGCCAGCAGTTTATCGATTTCGGGACTAGTAATGGGGCCCACAGATACGCAGTATTTT.

This rearrangement joins TRBV25-1 to TRBJ2-2; 10 nucleotides line up with TRBD2. Germline values: CDR1 MGHDK, CDR2 SYGVNS. V dropped 0 bases and J dropped 7; count of bases not matched to a gene: 2. This CDR3 is built from 15 residues. The CDR3 region has the DNA TGTGCCAGCAGTGAATATGGGACTAGCGTCGGGGAGCTGTTTTTT. Its protein product is CASSEYGTSVGELFF.

V gene TRBV6-4 combines with J gene TRBJ2-3; 8 bases match TRBD2. Germline-derived CDR1 and CDR2 are MRHNA and SNTAGT. The CDR3 runs 14 residues. The ends lost 2 bases at V and 5 bases at J; junction bases unmatched: 3. In DNA form, the CDR3 reads TGTGCCAGCAGTGACGACGCGGGGGGAGATACGCAGTATTTT. Amino acid sequence: CASSDDAGGDTQYF.

The V and J genes are TRBV7-9 and TRBJ2-1, with 9 nucleotides matching TRBD1. The CDR3 totals 15 residues. Per germline, CDR1 SEHNR and CDR2 FQNEAQ (reference sequence). Unmatched junction bases numbered 6, after V lost 4 bases and J lost 5 bases. The CDR3 DNA sequence: TGTGCCAGCAGCTCCAGACAGGGGGGAGACAATGAGCAGTTCTTC. Translated: CASSSRQGGDNEQFF.

This clone was seen a few times. The J gene is TRBJ1-2, the V gene TRBV27; 7 positions match TRBD1. This CDR3 comprises 15 residues. Germline V lookup: CDR1 MNHEY, CDR2 SMNVEV (reference sequence). J was trimmed by 5 bases and V by 5 bases; bases with no gene match: 11. CDR3 in DNA: TGTGCCAGCAGTCCACGAGGGCAGGGGGGTTATGGCTACACCTTC. This gives the protein CASSPRGQGGYGYTF.

The gene calls are TRBV7-2 and TRBJ1-1; D uncertain. Germline lookup yields CDR1 SGHTA and CDR2 FQGNSA. The CDR3 length is 13 residues. Trimming took 5 bases from V and 5 from J, leaving 12 bases between them. CDR3 region: CASSPREFTEAFF. The DNA for the CDR3 is TGTGCCAGCAGCCCCCGTGAGTTTACTGAAGCTTTCTTT.

Here the CDR3 DNA reads TGTGCCAGCACCGAGGGAGGGAAACTGTTTTTT. Its protein is CASTEGGKLFF. The chain is built from TRBV6-5 and TRBJ1-4; no definite D call. Trimming left V 7 bases short and J 11 bases short, with 11 bases between. The CDR3 loop spans 11 amino acids. Per germline, CDR1 MNHEY and CDR2 SVGAGI.

The sample holds one count of this clone. The chain uses TRBV10-3 and TRBJ2-1; TRBD2 agrees at 7 bases. V dropped 7 bases and J dropped 7; count of bases not matched to a gene: 7. Per the germline V gene, CDR1 is ENHRY and CDR2 is SYGVKD. The CDR3 runs 13 residues. The CDR3 sequence is CAIKSGERNEQFF. CDR3 nucleotides: TGTGCCATCAAGAGCGGGGAGAGAAATGAGCAGTTCTTC.

V is TRBV7-2 and J is TRBJ1-2; TRBD1 is a possible D gene (6 bases). Trimming shortened V by 7 bases and J by 0 bases, and 12 bases separated the two germline ends. The CDR3 consists of 14 residues. The germline V gene has CDR1 SGHTA and CDR2 FQGNSA. In DNA, the CDR3 is TGTGCCAGCACCCCCGGACAGACTAACTATGGCTACACCTTC. Encoded protein: CASTPGQTNYGYTF.

This rearrangement joins TRBV28 to TRBJ1-5, with a weak D call TRBD1 (6 bases). The CDR3 spans 15 residues. Germline V gene data show CDR1 as MDHEN and CDR2 as SYDVKM. Trimming stripped 7 bases from V and 7 bases from J, with 20 bases between. CDR3 sequence (DNA): TGTGCCAGCACCGATCCGCGGGGGCGGGAGCAGCCCCAGCATTTT. It encodes CASTDPRGREQPQHF. Filled out from reference TRBV28 and TRBJ1-5, the complete variable domain reads DVKVTQSSRYLVKRTGEKVFLECVQDMDHENMFWYRQDPGLGLRLIYFSYDVKMKEKGDIPEGYSVSREKKERFSLILESASTNQTSMYLCASTDPRGREQPQHFGDGTRLSIL.

The genes are TRBV2 and TRBJ2-7; D is unclear. This CDR3 is 16 amino acids long. Trimming pared 3 bases from V and 6 bases from J, leaving 21 bases between. Germline assignment: CDR1 SNHLY and CDR2 FYNNEI. The CDR3 DNA is TGTGCCAGCAGTGATAATCCGAGACGTTTATCGCGCGAGCAGTACTTC. It specifies CASSDNPRRLSREQYF.

The chain joins TRBV2 to TRBJ1-2; 8 nucleotides align to TRBD1. The CDR3 is made up of 15 amino acids. The junction had 12 bases not matched to a gene; V was cut back by 5 bases and J by 7 bases. Germline V gene sequence: CDR1 SNHLY, CDR2 FYNNEI. This CDR3 reads CASSTHQGAGIGYTF. The CDR3 DNA is TGTGCCAGCAGTACCCACCAGGGGGCTGGCATTGGCTACACCTTC.

This clone has a count of ten or more. The chain couples TRBV30 to TRBJ2-7; 11 positions match TRBD1. From germline, CDR1 is GTSNPN and CDR2 SVGIG (reference sequence). The CDR3 extends over 14 amino acids. Trimming removed 1 base from V and 3 bases from J; junction bases left unmatched: 2. CDR3 amino acids: CAWSAGTGGYEQYF. The CDR3, as DNA: TGTGCCTGGAGTGCCGGGACAGGGGGCTACGAGCAGTACTTC.